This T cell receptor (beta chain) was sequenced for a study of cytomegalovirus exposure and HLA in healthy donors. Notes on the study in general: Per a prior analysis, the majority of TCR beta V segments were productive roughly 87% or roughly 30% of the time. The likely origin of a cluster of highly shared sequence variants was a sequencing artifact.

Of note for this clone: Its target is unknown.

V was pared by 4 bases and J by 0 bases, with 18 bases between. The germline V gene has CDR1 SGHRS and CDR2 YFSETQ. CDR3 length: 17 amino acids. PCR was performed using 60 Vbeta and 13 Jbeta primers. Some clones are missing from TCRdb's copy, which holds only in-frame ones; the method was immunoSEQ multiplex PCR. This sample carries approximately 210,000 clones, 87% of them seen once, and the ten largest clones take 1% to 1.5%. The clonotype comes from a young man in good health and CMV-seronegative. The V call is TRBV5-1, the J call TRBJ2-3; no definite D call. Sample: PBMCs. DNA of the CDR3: TGCGCCAGCAGCCCAAGTAAAGAGAGTGCTAGCACAGATACGCAGTATTTT. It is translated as CASSPSKESASTDTQYF.